This passage covers 22 T cell receptor beta chains from one sample sequenced in a study of CD8+CD57+ T cells in acquired aplastic anemia. Profiles of TCR beta VDJ and CDR3 were generated from a genomic DNA template. A single record per CDR3 protein comes from TCRdb applying MiXCR to the reads. The sample has over 150,000 distinct CDR3 sequences, 71% seen once. Before being chosen for sequencing, patients had shown CD8+CD57+ cell expansion by flow cytometry. Sequenced input: sorted CD4+, CD8+, or CD8+CD57+ T cells (not recorded which) from PBMCs. The receptors were gathered from a human donor with aplastic anemia.

This clonotype has only a few counts. This chain joins TRBV29-1 and TRBJ2-7; D tentatively reads TRBD1 or TRBD2 (6 bases each). The CDR3 spans 13 residues. V lost 7 bases, J lost 3 bases, and 16 bases lay in between. Germline V gene sequence: CDR1 SQVTM, CDR2 ANQGSEA. CDR3 residues: CSGRGAANYEQYF. CDR3 nucleotide sequence: TGCAGCGGAAGGGGGGCAGCTAACTACGAGCAGTACTTC.

V gene TRBV5-4 combines with J gene TRBJ1-2; D gene ambiguous. The germline V and J ends were trimmed by 5 bases and 0 bases, with 17 bases remaining between them. This CDR3 has 16 amino acids. Germline CDR1 is SGHNT and CDR2 is YYREEE (reference sequence). The CDR3 DNA follows: TGTGCCAGCAGTGGTGAATCGAAGAAAACTAACTATGGCTACACCTTC. This translates into CASSGESKKTNYGYTF.

The chain employs TRBV19 and TRBJ1-5; TRBD1 might be the D (5 bases). Germline lookup yields CDR1 LNHDA and CDR2 SQIVND (reference sequence). V was cut by 1 base and J by 3 bases, with 10 bases left in between. This CDR3 contains 15 residues. CDR3 in DNA: TGTGCCAGTAGTATAGGACAGAGAGACAATCAGCCCCAGCATTTT. This encodes CASSIGQRDNQPQHF.

This rearrangement joins TRBV15 to TRBJ1-5, with D perhaps TRBD1 (6 bases). Between the trimmed V and J ends, which lost 2 bases and 7 bases, there was a span of 12 bases. The germline V gene encodes CDR1 LNHNV and CDR2 YYDKDF (reference sequence). The CDR3 length is 14 residues. CDR3 region: CATSRTGYEQPQHF. CDR3 DNA sequence: TGTGCCACCAGCAGAACAGGGTATGAACAGCCCCAGCATTTT.

The chain uses TRBV25-1 and TRBJ2-7; 7 nucleotides line up with TRBD1. CDR1 MGHDK and CDR2 SYGVNS come from the germline V gene. Trimming took 6 bases from V and 5 from J; bases not matched to a gene: 4. The CDR3 is 12 amino acids. The chain's CDR3 is CASRTGRNEQYF. The CDR3 region has the DNA TGTGCCAGCAGGACAGGGAGAAACGAGCAGTACTTC.

The CDR3 loop is CASSIQAGGQQATQYF. The CDR3, as DNA: TGTGCCAGTAGTATACAGGCAGGGGGCCAGCAGGCGACGCAGTATTTT. The chain combines TRBV19 with TRBJ2-3; 8 bases line up with TRBD1. The CDR3 consists of 16 residues. The J segment lost 9 bases and the V segment lost 2 bases, leaving 13 bases of the junction unmatched. Germline loops: CDR1 LNHDA, CDR2 SQIVND (reference sequence).

Worth noting for this clonotype: One end of the junction is discordant with germline, which a read error may explain. V gene TRBV29-1 combines with J gene TRBJ2-5, with no clear D. This CDR3 region has 13 residues. The germline gives CDR1 SQVTM, CDR2 ANQGSEA. CDR3 protein: CSAEVGRTETQYF. CDR3 DNA sequence: TGCAGCGCTGAAGTTGGAAGGACGGAGACCCAGTACTTC.

A single count supports this clonotype. The chain combines TRBV20-1 with TRBJ2-5, with 9 bases identical to TRBD2. There are 14 residues in the CDR3. V trimming: 5 bases; J trimming: 3 bases; junction bases outside the gene matches: 7. Germline V gives CDR1 DFQATT, CDR2 SNEGSKA (reference sequence). CDR3 bases: TGCAGTGCTGGCGTGGGACTAGCAGAAGAGACCCAGTACTTC. It encodes CSAGVGLAEETQYF.

This clonotype was detected once. The V call is TRBV7-6, the J call TRBJ2-5; 8 bases align to TRBD2. The CDR3 is 16 amino acids. CDR1 is SGHVS and CDR2 is FNYEAQ in the germline V gene. J lost 1 base, V lost 2 bases, and 6 bases had no gene match. In DNA, the CDR3 is TGTGCCAGCAGCTTACTGGGCGGGGGGCTCCAAGAGACCCAGTACTTC. Residues: CASSLLGGGLQETQYF.

The chain uses TRBV5-1 and TRBJ2-3; D is undetermined. CDR1 and CDR2 from the germline V gene are SGHRS and YFSETQ. This CDR3 has 14 residues. Trimming took off 1 base at V and 0 bases at J, with 6 bases between the two ends. CDR3 sequence reads: CASSLPESTDTQYF. The CDR3 DNA reads TGCGCCAGCAGCTTGCCGGAGAGCACAGATACGCAGTATTTT.

The J gene is TRBJ2-7, the V gene TRBV20-1; D perhaps matches TRBD1 (6 bases). The germline gives CDR1 DFQATT, CDR2 SNEGSKA (reference sequence). V shed 3 bases and J shed 2 bases, with 14 bases lying between them. The CDR3 has 14 amino acids. Here the CDR3 DNA reads TGCAGTGCTAGTGGGAACAGGGACACCTACGAGCAGTACTTC. Translating it yields CSASGNRDTYEQYF.

This chain connects TRBV29-1 to TRBJ2-3; D not resolved. The CDR3 extends over 18 amino acids. Germline CDR1 reads SQVTM; CDR2 reads ANQGSEA. Trimming took 1 base from V and 0 from J, leaving 20 bases between them. The CDR3 region has the DNA TGCAGCGTTGAAGGTATAATCAACTTAGAATCTAGCACAGATACGCAGTATTTT. Protein sequence: CSVEGIINLESSTDTQYF.

The chain employs TRBV19 and TRBJ2-5, with D perhaps TRBD2 (6 bases). CDR3 length: 16 residues. V lost 2 bases and J 2 bases, leaving 15 bases between the germline ends. Germline V gene lookup returns CDR1 LNHDA and CDR2 SQIVND (reference sequence). The CDR3 nucleotides are TGTGCCAGTAGTATAAGTTCGTCGCGGGGACAAGAGACCCAGTACTTC. This codes for CASSISSSRGQETQYF.

The chain recombines TRBV15 with TRBJ1-2; 8 nucleotides align to TRBD1. The V gene's germline CDR1 is LNHNV and CDR2 YYDKDF (reference sequence). CDR3 length: 16 amino acids. Trimming removed 0 bases from V and 6 bases from J; junction bases left unmatched: 9. CDR3 in DNA: TGTGCCACCAGCAGAGATCGAGTCAGGGGGCCTGATGGCTACACCTTC. Encoded protein: CATSRDRVRGPDGYTF.

This clonotype was counted only a few times. The rearrangement joins TRBV7-8 to TRBJ2-3; D may be TRBD2 (5 bases). Germline loops: CDR1 SGHVS, CDR2 FQNEAQ. The CDR3 consists of 13 residues. The V and J ends lost 5 bases and 4 bases respectively, with 10 bases between them. The CDR3 DNA follows: TGTGCCAGCAGCGGTACTAGTCCAGATACGCAGTATTTT. Protein: CASSGTSPDTQYF. Looking up the rest from reference TRBV7-8 and TRBJ2-3 gives the full variable domain: GAGVSQSPRYKVAKRGQDVALRCDPISGHVSLFWYQQALGQGPEFLTYFQNEAQLDKSGLPSDRFFAERPEGSVSTLKIQRTQQEDSAVYLCASSGTSPDTQYFGPGTRLTVL.

The chain links TRBV2 to TRBJ1-5, with TRBD1 as a possible D gene (5 bases). The CDR3 has 12 amino acids. V was pared by 3 bases and J by 6 bases, with 6 bases between. CDR1 SNHLY and CDR2 FYNNEI come from the germline V gene. CDR3 in DNA: TGTGCCAGCAGTGAGGGACCTCAGCCCCAGCATTTT. Its translation is CASSEGPQPQHF.

This clonotype was counted a few times. The chain combines TRBV2 with TRBJ2-7, with 7 bases fitting TRBD1. The germline CDR1 and CDR2 sequences are SNHLY and FYNNEI. This CDR3 spans 13 amino acids. V was pared by 8 bases and J by 2 bases, with 6 bases of the junction left unmatched. The CDR3 bases are TGTGCCAGCGAGAAGGGGGCAACCTACGAGCAGTACTTC. It encodes CASEKGATYEQYF.

The V and J genes are TRBV29-1 and TRBJ1-4; D not resolved. The CDR3 extends over 13 amino acids. Per the germline V gene, CDR1 is SQVTM and CDR2 is ANQGSEA. Trimming left V 4 bases short and J 8 bases short, with 14 bases between. CDR3 residues: CSVGGRPSEKLFF. The CDR3 nucleotides are TGCAGCGTTGGAGGACGGCCCTCCGAAAAACTGTTTTTT.

A single count supports this clonotype. The J gene is TRBJ2-7, the V gene TRBV7-9; no definite D call. This CDR3 is 15 amino acids long. Looked up from germline, CDR1 is SEHNR and CDR2 is FQNEAQ (reference sequence). Trimming cost V 2 bases and J 0 bases, with 11 bases left between them. The CDR3: CASSLTVPGSYEQYF. For the CDR3, the DNA is TGTGCCAGCAGCTTAACAGTTCCGGGCTCCTACGAGCAGTACTTC.

This clonotype was observed many times. The chain is built from TRBV10-1 and TRBJ1-1; 7 bases are shared with TRBD1. The germline V gene has CDR1 WNHNN and CDR2 SYGVQD (reference sequence). This CDR3 region has 15 residues. V lost 2 bases and J lost 4; bases outside the gene matches: 7. CDR3 region: CASSEADRVGTEAFF. The CDR3 bases are TGCGCCAGCAGTGAGGCCGACAGGGTGGGCACTGAAGCTTTCTTT.

The genes are TRBV29-1 and TRBJ2-7; D is ambiguous. V lost 7 bases to trimming and J lost 1 base, with 11 bases between them. Germline CDR1 and CDR2: SQVTM and ANQGSEA. This CDR3 comprises 12 residues. For the CDR3, the DNA is TGCAGCGCATCGACAATATCCTACGAGCAGTACTTC. Translating gives CSASTISYEQYF.

This clonotype has a single count. CDR3 sequence reads: CASSEAGFSGRAETQYF. DNA for the CDR3: TGTGCCAGCAGTGAAGCGGGGTTTAGCGGGAGGGCAGAGACCCAGTACTTC. The J gene is TRBJ2-5, the V gene TRBV2; 11 bases fit TRBD2. With V trimmed by 0 bases and J by 4 bases, 7 bases remained unmatched. This CDR3 comprises 17 residues. CDR1 is SNHLY and CDR2 is FYNNEI in the germline V gene. Variable domain in full (rest from reference TRBV2 and TRBJ2-5): EPEVTQTPSHQVTQMGQEVILRCVPISNHLYFYWYRQILGQKVEFLVSFYNNEISEKSEIFDDQFSVERPDGSNFTLKIRSTKLEDSAMYFCASSEAGFSGRAETQYFGPGTRLLVL.